This TCR beta chain was recovered during a study of neoadjuvant anti-PD-1 for oral cavity cancer. Germline V gives CDR1 SGHTA, CDR2 FQGNSA. This CDR3 spans 15 amino acids. The V end lost 3 bases, the J end lost 0 bases, and 12 bases lay between the germline ends. Most PBMC samples had around 480 ng input DNA in six replicates. Profiled with immunoSEQ multiplex PCR; TCRdb holds only in-frame clones, not every one. Of 14,000 or so clones listed, roughly 65% are singletons. The chain combines TRBV7-2 with TRBJ2-7; tentatively, D is TRBD1 (6 bases). Sample: PBMCs, taken before nivolumab (anti-PD-1) treatment. This clonotype originated in a person aged 40 to 85 with oral cavity squamous cell carcinoma. CDR3 sequence reads: CASSFRQAGSYEQYF. The DNA for the CDR3 is TGTGCCAGCAGCTTTAGACAGGCGGGCTCCTACGAGCAGTACTTC.